This T cell receptor beta chain is from a study of CD8+ T cells in alopecia areata. In its sample, this clone was seen a few times. Its specificity is not known. It was cDNA, reverse transcribed from extracted RNA, that served as the sequencing template. Using immunoSEQ multiplex PCR, the repertoire was profiled, and TCRdb retains in-frame clones only, with some absent. Of roughly 100,000 clones listed, 55% were seen once; the top ten hold 8.5% to 10%. Points from the study as a whole: Mice showed TCR sharing more clearly than patients did, possibly owing to HLA. Sequencing of scalp samples also includes resident alphabeta T cells from normal skin.

Germline loops: CDR1 SQVTM, CDR2 ANQGSEA. Unmatched junction bases numbered 5, after V lost 5 bases and J lost 2 bases. The CDR3 runs 13 residues. The TCR sequence derives from a human donor in good health. Sequenced material: CD4+ T cells sorted from blood. The rearrangement joins TRBV29-1 to TRBJ2-5; TRBD2 matches 7 bases. The CDR3 region is CSVRGVEQETQYF. The DNA for the CDR3 is TGCAGCGTTCGGGGGGTGGAACAAGAGACCCAGTACTTC.